These 3 T cell receptor beta chains were all obtained from the same sample, sequenced in a study of cytomegalovirus exposure and HLA in healthy donors. Vbeta (60) and Jbeta (13) primers were used in the PCR. TCRdb keeps only in-frame clones here, not all; method: immunoSEQ multiplex PCR. This table holds approximately 160,000 clones, around two thirds found once. What was sequenced was PBMCs. Source of these receptors: a man between 45 and 60 years old in good health and CMV-seronegative.

V gene TRBV1 combines with J gene TRBJ1-5; TRBD1, the table's D call, lacks a check against the DNA. TRBV1 is deemed a pseudogene. The CDR3 totals 17 residues. The CDR3 bases are TGCACCAGCAGCCCGCGGGACAGGGCTTTTAGCAATCAGCCCCAGCATTTT. This sequence encodes CTSSPRDRAFSNQPQHF.

This sequence joins TRBV5-4 and TRBJ2-1; 7 bases agree with TRBD1. Losses at the gene ends were 3 bases for V and 5 bases for J; bases not matched to a gene: 8. This CDR3 contains 15 residues. Per germline, CDR1 SGHNT and CDR2 YYREEE (reference sequence). The CDR3 nucleotides read TGTGCCAGCAGCTCAGCGGACAGGACCCACAATGAGCAGTTCTTC. Protein product: CASSSADRTHNEQFF.

The V and J genes are TRBV5-1 and TRBJ2-1; weak D call: TRBD2 (6 bases). The CDR3 is 15 amino acids. Trimming removed 0 bases at V and 9 bases at J, with 16 bases between. Germline CDR1 reads SGHRS; CDR2 reads YFSETQ. CDR3 sequence: CASSLALAGRGEQFF. In nucleotides, the CDR3 is TGCGCCAGCAGCTTGGCCCTGGCGGGGAGAGGTGAGCAGTTCTTC.